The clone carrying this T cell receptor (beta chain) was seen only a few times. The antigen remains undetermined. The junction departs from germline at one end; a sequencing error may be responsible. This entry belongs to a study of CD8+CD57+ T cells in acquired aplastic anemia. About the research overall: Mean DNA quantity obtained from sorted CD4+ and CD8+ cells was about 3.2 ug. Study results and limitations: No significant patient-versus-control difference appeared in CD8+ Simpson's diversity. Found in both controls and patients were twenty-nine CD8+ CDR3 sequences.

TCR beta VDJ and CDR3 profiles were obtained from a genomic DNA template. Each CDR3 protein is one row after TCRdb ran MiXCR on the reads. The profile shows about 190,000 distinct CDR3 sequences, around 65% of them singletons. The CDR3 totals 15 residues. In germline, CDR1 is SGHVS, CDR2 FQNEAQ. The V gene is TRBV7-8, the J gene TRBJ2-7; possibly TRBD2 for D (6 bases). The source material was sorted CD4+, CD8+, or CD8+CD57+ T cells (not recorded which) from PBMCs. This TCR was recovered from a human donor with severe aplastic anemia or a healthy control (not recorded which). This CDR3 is CASSQRGATTYEQYF. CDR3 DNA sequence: TGCGCCAGCAGCCAACGCGGGGCCACGACCTACGAGCAGTACTTC.